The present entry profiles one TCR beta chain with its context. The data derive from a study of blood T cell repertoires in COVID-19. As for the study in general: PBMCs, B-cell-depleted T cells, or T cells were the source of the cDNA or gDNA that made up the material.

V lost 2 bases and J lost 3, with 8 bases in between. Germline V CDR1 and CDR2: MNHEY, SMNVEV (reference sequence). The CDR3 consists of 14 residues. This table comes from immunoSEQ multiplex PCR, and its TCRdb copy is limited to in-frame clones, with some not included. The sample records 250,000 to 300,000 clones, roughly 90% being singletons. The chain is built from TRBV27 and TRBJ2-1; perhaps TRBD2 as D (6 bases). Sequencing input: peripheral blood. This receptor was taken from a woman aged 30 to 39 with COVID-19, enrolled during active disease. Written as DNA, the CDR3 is TGTGCCAGCAGTTTAGGGCGGGACTACAATGAGCAGTTCTTC. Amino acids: CASSLGRDYNEQFF.